Shown below are 30 T cell receptor beta chains from a single sample sequenced in a study of response to subunit inactivated influenza vaccine. A single record per CDR3 protein comes from TCRdb applying MiXCR to the RT-PCR reads. The data hold fewer than 700,000 distinct CDR3 sequences, with approximately 13% observed a single time. The sample in question was PBMCs from blood, obtained 45 days after vaccination. These receptors all stem from a man aged 45 to 65 who received an inactivated influenza vaccine.

This clonotype came up a few times. CDR3 amino acids: CASSGTGGRNTEAFF. DNA of the CDR3: TGCGCCAGCAGCGGAACGGGGGGAAGGAACACTGAAGCTTTCTTT. V gene TRBV5-1 combines with J gene TRBJ1-1; possibly TRBD1 for D (5 bases). V lost 4 bases and J lost 1, with 14 bases in between. CDR1 and CDR2 from the germline V gene are SGHRS and YFSETQ. This CDR3 is 15 amino acids long.

The rearrangement uses TRBV20-1 and TRBJ2-2; TRBD2 agrees at 13 bases. Germline CDR1 reads DFQATT; CDR2 reads SNEGSKA (reference sequence). J lost 4 bases, V lost 3 bases, and 8 bases had no gene match. This CDR3 is built from 17 residues. CDR3 in DNA: TGCAGTGCTAGTCTGGGACTAGCGGGATTCGGCACCGGGGAGCTGTTTTTT. Its translation: CSASLGLAGFGTGELFF.

The genes are TRBV6-2 or TRBV6-3 and TRBJ1-2; D unclear. The CDR3 contains 13 residues. V was clipped by 7 bases and J by 6 bases, with 15 bases between them. The germline V gene has CDR1 MNHEY and CDR2 SVGEGT. CDR3 loop: CASTERFPNGYTF. The CDR3 coding sequence is TGTGCCAGCACGGAGAGGTTCCCCAATGGCTACACCTTC.

The chain carries TRBV12-3 or TRBV12-4 and TRBJ2-4; no firm D call. This CDR3 has 13 residues. The V and J ends lost 2 bases and 5 bases respectively, with 7 bases between them. CDR3 region: CASSLNTENIQYF. CDR3 DNA: TGTGCCAGCAGTTTAAACACGGAAAACATTCAGTACTTC.

This clonotype was seen only a few times. This chain links TRBV12-3 or TRBV12-4 with TRBJ1-1; TRBD1 is a possible D gene (6 bases). The CDR3 runs 14 residues. With 3 bases removed from V and 3 bases from J, the gap between germline ends came to 11 bases. CDR3 in amino acids: CASSFGQGYTEAFF. The CDR3 region has the DNA TGTGCCAGCAGTTTCGGGCAGGGGTACACTGAAGCTTTCTTT.

This clonotype was recorded a few times. The chain carries TRBV6-1 and TRBJ2-6; D remains unclear. V lost 0 bases to trimming and J lost 1 base, with 4 bases between them. The germline gives CDR1 MNHNS, CDR2 SASEGT. This CDR3 comprises 15 residues. In nucleotides, the CDR3 is TGTGCCAGCAGTGAAGCAGGATCTGGGGCCAACGTCCTGACTTTC. It codes for CASSEAGSGANVLTF.

In this sample, this clonotype turned up many times. The chain carries TRBV6-1 and TRBJ2-7; 10 nucleotides line up with TRBD1. This CDR3 is 14 amino acids long. The V gene end was trimmed by 6 bases and the J gene end by 0 bases; junction bases not matched to a gene: 2. The germline V gene has CDR1 MNHNS and CDR2 SASEGT. The CDR3 spells CASSGTGDSYEQYF. CDR3 coding DNA: TGTGCCAGCAGCGGGACAGGGGACTCCTACGAGCAGTACTTC.

The rearrangement joins TRBV20-1 to TRBJ2-5; the match to TRBD2 covers 11 bases. V was clipped by 3 bases and J by 0 bases; unmatched bases: 6. CDR1 DFQATT and CDR2 SNEGSKA come from the germline V gene (reference sequence). CDR3 length: 16 residues. CDR3 protein: CSARLAGGPYQETQYF. The CDR3 bases are TGCAGTGCTAGGCTAGCGGGGGGCCCTTACCAAGAGACCCAGTACTTC.

At least ten counts were recorded for this clonotype. The V gene is TRBV20-1, the J gene TRBJ2-5; 7 bases match TRBD2. J lost 3 bases, V lost 4 bases, and 8 bases had no gene match. Germline CDR1 and CDR2: DFQATT and SNEGSKA (reference sequence). The CDR3 contains 14 residues. DNA of the CDR3: TGCAGTGCTATTCCAGGCCTAGCGGAAGAGACCCAGTACTTC. Protein product: CSAIPGLAEETQYF.

The chain joins TRBV4-2 to TRBJ2-1; 7 nucleotides match TRBD2. The junction had 9 bases not matched to a gene; V was cut back by 4 bases and J by 6 bases. The germline V gene encodes CDR1 LGHNA and CDR2 YNFKEQ. This CDR3 contains 15 residues. CDR3 in amino acids: CASSPYGLEPNEQFF. DNA of the CDR3: TGTGCCAGCAGCCCCTACGGACTAGAACCCAATGAGCAGTTCTTC.

V is TRBV6-1 and J is TRBJ1-5; D is unclear. The CDR3 loop spans 16 amino acids. Trimming took off 6 bases at V and 4 bases at J, with 19 bases between the two ends. CDR1 and CDR2 (germline): MNHNS, SASEGT. DNA for the CDR3: TGTGCCAGCAGCCCGCTGGCAGGAAGATTTAATCAGCCCCAGCATTTT. Translated: CASSPLAGRFNQPQHF.

The CDR3, as DNA: TGTGCCAGCAGCCAAATGGGCATCTCCCTAGCCAAAAACATTCAGTACTTC. Translated: CASSQMGISLAKNIQYF. The chain employs TRBV14 and TRBJ2-4; D remains unclear. Germline values: CDR1 SGHDN, CDR2 FVKESK. This CDR3 is 17 amino acids long. The ends were cut back, 2 bases at V and 0 bases at J, with 14 bases in the middle.

This sequence joins TRBV5-1 and TRBJ2-7; 12 nucleotides line up with TRBD2. This CDR3 has 17 amino acids. Trimming removed 5 bases from V and 7 bases from J; junction bases left unmatched: 16. Germline values: CDR1 SGHRS, CDR2 YFSETQ. The CDR3 loop is CASSPQPLAGGPVEQYF. The CDR3 nucleotides are TGCGCCAGCAGTCCCCAACCTCTAGCGGGAGGGCCGGTTGAGCAGTACTTC.

V and J are TRBV6-5 and TRBJ2-2, with unresolved D. This CDR3 region has 13 residues. Trimming took off 3 bases at V and 6 bases at J, with 8 bases between the two ends. Germline V lookup: CDR1 MNHEY, CDR2 SVGAGI. CDR3 sequence: CASSYRQAGELFF. CDR3 nucleotide sequence: TGTGCCAGCAGTTATCGCCAGGCCGGGGAGCTGTTTTTT.

This chain joins TRBV4-2 and TRBJ1-5, with a tentative D call TRBD1 (6 bases). The CDR3 consists of 14 residues. Looked up from germline, CDR1 is LGHNA and CDR2 is YNFKEQ. V lost 3 bases and J lost 3, with 9 bases in between. CDR3 residues: CASSQDRYNQPQHF. The CDR3 DNA reads as TGTGCCAGCAGCCAGGACAGATACAATCAGCCCCAGCATTTT.

This clonotype has more than one count but fewer than ten. The V and J genes are TRBV20-1 and TRBJ1-4; a weak D match, TRBD1 (5 bases). This CDR3 comprises 13 residues. From germline, CDR1 is DFQATT and CDR2 SNEGSKA (reference sequence). V lost 7 bases and J lost 8, with 17 bases in between. CDR3 protein: CSVPAPGGEKLFF. The DNA of the CDR3 is TGCAGTGTGCCGGCCCCGGGGGGAGAAAAACTGTTTTTT.

This clonotype was counted many times. Here the CDR3 reads CSASPGQVSFF. The CDR3 coding sequence is TGCAGTGCTAGTCCGGGACAGGTGTCTTTCTTT. The chain couples TRBV20-1 to TRBJ1-1, with 8 positions matching TRBD1. The CDR3 contains 11 residues. The germline gives CDR1 DFQATT, CDR2 SNEGSKA (reference sequence). The junction had 6 bases not matched to a gene; V was cut back by 3 bases and J by 12 bases.

The V gene is TRBV30, the J gene TRBJ2-1; no definite D call. CDR3 size: 12 residues. Trimming took off 4 bases at V and 2 bases at J, with 6 bases between the two ends. Germline V gene lookup returns CDR1 GTSNPN and CDR2 SVGIG (reference sequence). CDR3 sequence: CAWTDTYNEQFF. CDR3 coding DNA: TGTGCCTGGACCGATACCTACAATGAGCAGTTCTTC.

The genes are TRBV6-1 and TRBJ1-5; D is uncertain. V lost 6 bases and J lost 7, with 13 bases in between. Per germline, CDR1 MNHNS and CDR2 SASEGT. The CDR3 sequence is 13 residues long. The CDR3 here is CASSLTTGQPQHF. The CDR3 nucleotides are TGTGCCAGCAGCCTGACAACGGGACAGCCCCAGCATTTT.

This clonotype was counted a few times. V usage is TRBV11-2 and J usage is TRBJ1-4; no reliable D call. Germline assignment: CDR1 SGHAT and CDR2 FQNNGV. There are 15 residues in the CDR3. V lost 0 bases and J lost 4, with 9 bases in between. CDR3 region: CASSLEWLDNEKLFF. Here the CDR3 DNA reads TGTGCCAGCAGCTTAGAGTGGTTGGATAATGAAAAACTGTTTTTT.

This clonotype has more than one count but fewer than ten. The rearrangement uses TRBV7-2 and TRBJ2-1, with 11 nucleotides matching TRBD2. CDR1 is SGHTA and CDR2 is FQGNSA in the germline V gene. The length of the CDR3 is 16 residues. After removal of 2 bases from V and 6 bases from J, the junction contained 6 bases not matched to a gene. The CDR3 nucleotides are TGTGCCAGCAGCTTAAATAGACTAGCGGGATTCAATGAGCAGTTCTTC. Translating it yields CASSLNRLAGFNEQFF.

This chain joins TRBV12-3 or TRBV12-4 and TRBJ2-6; 7 positions match TRBD1. J gave up 0 bases and V 6 bases, and 8 bases lay outside the gene matches. The CDR3 sequence is 17 residues long. This chain's CDR3 is CASRTGDELSGANVLTF. CDR3 bases: TGTGCCAGCAGAACAGGGGACGAACTCTCTGGGGCCAACGTCCTGACTTTC.

This clonotype occurred many times. The chain is built from TRBV12-3 or TRBV12-4 and TRBJ1-2; TRBD1 matches at 7 bases. The CDR3 extends over 12 amino acids. V trimming: 6 bases; J trimming: 5 bases; junction bases outside the gene matches: 3. CDR3 coding DNA: TGTGCCAGCAGCTTACAGGGGTATGGCTACACCTTC. Translating it yields CASSLQGYGYTF.

The DNA for the CDR3 is TGTGCCAGCAGCGCCCGGACATGGGATGAGCAGTTCTTC. Amino acid sequence: CASSARTWDEQFF. The V call is TRBV9, the J call TRBJ2-1; maybe TRBD1 (5 bases). The V gene lost 3 bases and the J gene lost 8 bases, with 12 bases spanning the gap. This CDR3 is built from 13 residues. The germline V gene encodes CDR1 SGDLS and CDR2 YYNGEE.

J is TRBJ2-1 and V is TRBV7-6; TRBD2 is a possible D gene (5 bases). V was trimmed by 0 bases and J by 0 bases, leaving 15 bases between them. The CDR3 is 18 amino acids. Germline loops: CDR1 SGHVS, CDR2 FNYEAQ. CDR3 protein: CASSLAHSSWGSYNEQFF. The CDR3 DNA follows: TGTGCCAGCAGCTTAGCGCACTCTAGCTGGGGCTCCTACAATGAGCAGTTCTTC.

This clonotype was recorded a few times. The V gene is TRBV6-2 or TRBV6-3, the J gene TRBJ2-1, with 8 bases that match TRBD2. Germline CDR1 and CDR2: MNHEY and SVGEGT. The CDR3 has 18 residues. Germline trimming cut 0 bases from V and 7 bases from J; bases unmatched to any gene: 14. CDR3 in amino acids: CASSYSIGRLALENEQFF. CDR3 DNA: TGTGCCAGCAGTTACTCGATAGGGAGACTAGCGTTAGAGAATGAGCAGTTCTTC.

This clonotype showed up many times. J is TRBJ2-3 and V is TRBV24-1; D possibly matches TRBD1 or TRBD2 (5 bases each). Germline V CDR1 and CDR2: KGHDR, SFDVKD. The length of the CDR3 is 14 residues. Between the trimmed V and J ends, which lost 6 bases and 2 bases, there was a span of 11 bases. In DNA form, the CDR3 reads TGTGCCACCAGTCCGAGGGGCACCACAGATACGCAGTATTTT. It specifies CATSPRGTTDTQYF.

The sample holds a few counts of this clonotype. This sequence joins TRBV4-3 and TRBJ2-3; D is ambiguous. CDR3 length: 16 residues. With 3 bases removed from V and 6 bases from J, the gap between germline ends came to 19 bases. CDR1 LGHNA and CDR2 YSLEER come from the germline V gene. The CDR3 spells CASSHGRRRGADTQYF. CDR3 nucleotides: TGCGCCAGCAGCCATGGACGACGGAGAGGTGCGGATACGCAGTATTTT.

CDR3 protein: CASSDWGTGRTETQYF. CDR3 bases: TGTGCCAGCAGTGATTGGGGGACGGGTCGGACGGAGACCCAGTACTTC. This chain uses TRBV25-1 with TRBJ2-5; D is possibly TRBD1 or TRBD2 (5 bases each). Germline CDR1 MGHDK, CDR2 SYGVNS. The CDR3 length is 16 residues. The V gene lost 3 bases and the J gene lost 5 bases, with 19 bases spanning the gap.

The rearrangement uses TRBV11-2 and TRBJ2-2; 7 bases are a match to TRBD1. The CDR3 runs to 14 residues. V lost 6 bases and J lost 1; bases outside the gene matches: 2. CDR1 is SGHAT and CDR2 is FQNNGV in the germline V gene. CDR3 sequence: CASRTGRNTGELFF. The CDR3 nucleotides are TGTGCCAGCAGGACAGGGAGGAACACCGGGGAGCTGTTTTTT.